This record covers a single TCR beta chain. This entry comes from a study of shared clonotypes between healthy human individuals. Study context: CD4 naive and memory got three plates each, CD8 naive two, CD8 memory one.

Cells designated naive CD8 were CD45RO-negative and were positively selected for CCR7, with terminally differentiated effector memory CD45RA+ cells excluded. The DNA input per sorted-subset replicate PCR was 200 to 250 ng, corresponding to tens of thousands of T cell genomes. Only in-frame clones appear in the TCRdb table, and some are missing; sequencing was by immunoSEQ multiplex PCR. The sample has about 2.2 million clones, about 93% seen once. The receptor comes from a man in his late teens or twenties in good health. Some clones in this sample may be carry-over from other donors' samples. What was sequenced was naive CD8+ T cells from PBMCs.

The CDR3 DNA is TGTGCCAGCAGTTGGTTTGGAGGACTAGGTTCCTACGAGCAGTACTTC. This codes for CASSWFGGLGSYEQYF. The chain joins TRBV28 to TRBJ2-7; TRBD2 agrees at 7 bases. Losses at the gene ends were 4 bases for V and 1 base for J; bases not matched to a gene: 10. Germline CDR1 MDHEN, CDR2 SYDVKM. The CDR3 covers 16 residues.